Listed below are T cell receptor beta chains from one sample, sequenced in a study of CD8+CD57+ T cells in acquired aplastic anemia. MiXCR, run by TCRdb on the reads, gives a single entry per CDR3 protein. This table has fewer than 150,000 distinct CDR3 sequences, about 48% appearing once. The specimen was sorted CD4+, CD8+, or CD8+CD57+ T cells (not recorded which) from PBMCs. The receptors stem from a human donor in good health, serving as a control. Each CDR3 is given with its conserved first and last residue. Fields, in order: CDR3 length, V gene, J gene, CDR3 protein.

CDR3 length: 13; V gene: TRBV10-3; J gene: TRBJ1-2; CDR3 protein: CAISAQLNYGYTF
CDR3 length: 15; V gene: TRBV24-1; J gene: TRBJ2-3; CDR3 protein: CATRPGDFSTDTQYF
CDR3 length: 14; V gene: TRBV10-1; J gene: TRBJ2-7; CDR3 protein: CASSDPGNSYEQYF
CDR3 length: 14; V gene: TRBV20-1; J gene: TRBJ1-1; CDR3 protein: CSARGDGLNTEAFF
CDR3 length: 16; V gene: TRBV5-1; J gene: TRBJ2-5; CDR3 protein: CASSLAIAGGRETQYF
CDR3 length: 16; V gene: TRBV20-1; J gene: TRBJ2-3; CDR3 protein: CSARGLAGALRDTQYF
CDR3 length: 15; V gene: TRBV10-3; J gene: TRBJ2-1; CDR3 protein: CAISGSGGASNEQFF
CDR3 length: 13; V gene: TRBV18; J gene: TRBJ1-4; CDR3 protein: CASSGGPNEKLFF
CDR3 length: 18; V gene: TRBV25-1; J gene: TRBJ1-4; CDR3 protein: CASSGLTTDGFTNEKLFF
CDR3 length: 15; V gene: TRBV4-2; J gene: TRBJ1-4; CDR3 protein: CASREGGSTNEKLFF
CDR3 length: 15; V gene: TRBV20-1; J gene: TRBJ1-2; CDR3 protein: CSARSRDTSNYGYTF
CDR3 length: 18; V gene: TRBV29-1; J gene: TRBJ2-7; CDR3 protein: CSVVKGSRTRFRSYEQYF
CDR3 length: 14; V gene: TRBV25-1; J gene: .; CDR3 protein: CASSSGQDQETQYF
CDR3 length: 15; V gene: TRBV28; J gene: TRBJ2-1; CDR3 protein: CASSRTGVRRNEQFF
CDR3 length: 8; V gene: TRBV20-1; J gene: TRBJ2-7; CDR3 protein: CSAYEQYF
CDR3 length: 14; V gene: TRBV7-9; J gene: TRBJ2-7; CDR3 protein: CASSWGTGNYEQYF
CDR3 length: 15; V gene: TRBV7-8; J gene: TRBJ1-3; CDR3 protein: CASSLGVASGNTIYF
CDR3 length: 16; V gene: TRBV12-3/TRBV12-4; J gene: TRBJ1-1; CDR3 protein: CASSRSGGNTNTEAFF
CDR3 length: 15; V gene: TRBV15; J gene: TRBJ2-3; CDR3 protein: CATSRDKGPRDTQYF
CDR3 length: 15; V gene: TRBV19; J gene: TRBJ2-1; CDR3 protein: CASSIGARDNDEQFF
CDR3 length: 15; V gene: TRBV6-1; J gene: TRBJ1-5; CDR3 protein: CASSPGTGEVQPQHF
CDR3 length: 13; V gene: TRBV7-3; J gene: TRBJ1-1; CDR3 protein: CASSSLGTAEAFF
CDR3 length: 13; V gene: TRBV10-3; J gene: TRBJ2-7; CDR3 protein: CAISDPDGYEQYF
CDR3 length: 16; V gene: TRBV2; J gene: TRBJ1-5; CDR3 protein: CASSELGGVVRSPQHF
CDR3 length: 14; V gene: TRBV11-2; J gene: TRBJ2-7; CDR3 protein: CASSFSGNSYEQYF
CDR3 length: 13; V gene: TRBV20-1; J gene: TRBJ2-7; CDR3 protein: CSATGTASYEQYF
CDR3 length: 13; V gene: TRBV7-2; J gene: TRBJ1-1; CDR3 protein: CASSSRTGTEAFF
CDR3 length: 15; V gene: TRBV5-6; J gene: TRBJ1-6; CDR3 protein: CASSPQGGNNSPLHF
CDR3 length: 13; V gene: TRBV2; J gene: TRBJ1-2; CDR3 protein: CASSERSVYGYTF
CDR3 length: 14; V gene: TRBV18; J gene: TRBJ1-5; CDR3 protein: CASSRTGGDQPQHF
CDR3 length: 12; V gene: TRBV20-1; J gene: TRBJ2-7; CDR3 protein: CSARGHLYEQYF
CDR3 length: 11; V gene: TRBV5-8; J gene: TRBJ2-7; CDR3 protein: CASSLGASKYF